A single sample is the source of the 31 T cell receptor beta chains below, sequenced in a study of CD4 T cell repertoires in COVID-19. Only in-frame clones appear in the TCRdb table, and some are missing; sequencing was by immunoSEQ multiplex PCR. Of 8,400 or so clones in the sample, around 84% were seen once. These memory T cells were uncultured and sequenced directly after ex vivo isolation. Material: effector memory CD4+ T cells from blood, obtained before the COVID-19 pandemic. Receptor source: a human donor who had COVID-19.

This sequence joins TRBV12-5 and TRBJ2-2; TRBD2 aligns across 11 bases. With V trimmed by 4 bases and J by 9 bases, 13 bases remained unmatched. The CDR3 has 17 amino acids. Germline loops: CDR1 LGHNT, CDR2 FRNRAP. CDR3 nucleotides: TGTGCTAGTGGTTCCCCCCCGACTAGCGGGGTTGGACGGGAGCTGTTTTTT. This translates into CASGSPPTSGVGRELFF.

The sample holds a few counts of this clone. The chain uses TRBV7-3 and TRBJ1-1; 7 positions match TRBD1. The J segment lost 0 bases and the V segment lost 2 bases, leaving 0 bases of the junction unmatched. The germline CDR1 and CDR2 sequences are SGHTA and FQGTGA. The CDR3 contains 14 residues. The CDR3: CASSLDRVNTEAFF. The CDR3 region has the DNA TGTGCCAGCAGCTTAGACAGGGTGAACACTGAAGCTTTCTTT.

The chain recombines TRBV7-2 with TRBJ2-5, with 7 bases matching TRBD1. Per germline, CDR1 SGHTA and CDR2 FQGNSA. The CDR3 sequence is 13 residues long. Trimming cost V 4 bases and J 7 bases; bases outside gene matches: 6. CDR3 region: CASSWDSLGTQYF. The CDR3 coding sequence is TGTGCCAGCAGCTGGGACAGCCTAGGGACCCAGTACTTC.

This sequence joins TRBV7-9 and TRBJ2-7, with D possibly being TRBD1 (5 bases). CDR1 and CDR2 from the germline V gene are SEHNR and FQNEAQ (reference sequence). The CDR3 loop spans 14 amino acids. V was cut by 3 bases and J by 2 bases, with 11 bases left in between. This CDR3 reads CASSFYDRAYEQYF. The DNA for the CDR3 is TGTGCCAGCAGCTTTTATGACAGAGCCTACGAGCAGTACTTC.

The V gene is TRBV5-5, the J gene TRBJ1-1; D possibly corresponds to TRBD1 (5 bases). Trimming pared 2 bases from V and 7 bases from J, leaving 24 bases between. This CDR3 is built from 17 residues. Germline loops: CDR1 SGHKS, CDR2 YYEKEE (reference sequence). CDR3 DNA: TGTGCCAGCAGCTTTCGGTCCGGGGGTACAGCCGCGATTGAAGCTTTCTTT. Protein: CASSFRSGGTAAIEAFF.

This chain joins TRBV19 and TRBJ2-1, with D hard to call. The CDR3 consists of 11 residues. Germline V gene sequence: CDR1 LNHDA, CDR2 SQIVND (reference sequence). The germline V and J ends were trimmed by 5 bases and 4 bases, with 3 bases remaining between them. DNA of the CDR3: TGTGCCAGTAGTTCGTACAATGAGCAGTTCTTC. Translated, it gives CASSSYNEQFF. Looking up the rest from reference TRBV19 and TRBJ2-1 gives the full variable domain: DGGITQSPKYLFRKEGQNVTLSCEQNLNHDAMYWYRQDPGQGLRLIYYSQIVNDFQKGDIAEGYSVSREKKESFPLTVTSAQKNPTAFYLCASSSYNEQFFGPGTRLTVL.

The V and J genes are TRBV7-2 and TRBJ1-2; D is undetermined. Trimming took off 7 bases at V and 5 bases at J, with 17 bases between the two ends. Looked up from germline, CDR1 is SGHTA and CDR2 is FQGNSA. CDR3 length: 14 amino acids. The CDR3 nucleotides are TGTGCCAGCACCTCAAACCCGGTAATTTATGGCTACACCTTC. This encodes CASTSNPVIYGYTF.

The CDR3 coding sequence is TGTGCCAGCAGTTTAGACGAGGGACTAAGGGGCTACACCTTC. It translates to CASSLDEGLRGYTF. The rearrangement joins TRBV28 to TRBJ1-2; D might be TRBD1 (5 bases). CDR1 and CDR2 from the germline V gene are MDHEN and SYDVKM. This CDR3 region has 14 residues. Trimming removed 2 bases from V and 8 bases from J, with 15 bases in between.

The chain carries TRBV10-3 and TRBJ1-1, with TRBD1 identical over 8 bases. Germline V lookup: CDR1 ENHRY, CDR2 SYGVKD. Trimming at V came to 10 bases and at J to 0 bases, leaving 4 bases not matched to a gene. CDR3 size: 13 residues. The CDR3 here is CATGQGMNTEAFF. Here the CDR3 DNA reads TGTGCCACCGGACAGGGTATGAACACTGAAGCTTTCTTT.

For this clone: A read error may account for a junction end that differs from germline. The genes are TRBV11-1 and TRBJ2-1; 10 positions match TRBD2. The germline V gene has CDR1 SGHAT and CDR2 FQDESV (reference sequence). The CDR3 spans 14 residues. CDR3 in amino acids: CASSLAGVYNEQFF. The CDR3 coding sequence is TGTGCCAGCAGCCTAGCGGGAGTCTACAATGAGCAGTTCTTC.

The chain combines TRBV7-2 with TRBJ2-5, with D perhaps matching TRBD2 (5 bases). The V gene lost 5 bases and the J gene lost 5 bases, with 15 bases spanning the gap. The CDR3 has 14 amino acids. Germline V CDR1 and CDR2: SGHTA, FQGNSA. The CDR3 nucleotides are TGTGCCAGCAGCCTATTACTGGAGGCGGAGACCCAGTACTTC. Translated, it gives CASSLLLEAETQYF. Full variable domain (rest looked up from reference TRBV7-2 and TRBJ2-5): GAGVSQSPSNKVTEKGKDVELRCDPISGHTALYWYRQSLGQGLEFLIYFQGNSAPDKSGLPSDRFSAERTGGSVSTLTIQRTQQEDSAVYLCASSLLLEAETQYFGPGTRLLVL.

The chain links TRBV6-1 to TRBJ1-2; 8 bases match TRBD1. The junction had 11 bases not matched to a gene; V was cut back by 7 bases and J by 4 bases. The CDR3 covers 15 residues. Germline CDR1 MNHNS, CDR2 SASEGT. The CDR3 region has the DNA TGTGCCAGCATGTCTATGTGGACAGGGATCTATGGCTACACCTTC. It specifies CASMSMWTGIYGYTF.

The J gene is TRBJ1-1, the V gene TRBV18, with D hard to call. Per the germline V gene, CDR1 is KGHSH and CDR2 is LQKENI. V lost 6 bases and J lost 0, with 8 bases in between. The CDR3 is 13 amino acids. Here the CDR3 reads CASSEALNTEAFF. The CDR3 nucleotides read TGTGCCAGCTCCGAGGCCCTGAACACTGAAGCTTTCTTT.

The CDR3 sequence is CASSIDTTGGPYEQYF. The CDR3 DNA reads TGTGCCAGTAGTATAGATACGACGGGAGGCCCATACGAGCAGTACTTC. This chain uses TRBV19 with TRBJ2-7; 7 bases map to TRBD2. CDR1 is LNHDA, CDR2 SQIVND, per germline (reference sequence). The V segment lost 0 bases and the J segment 4 bases; nucleotides outside the gene matches: 9. There are 16 residues in the CDR3.

The gene calls are TRBV5-5 and TRBJ2-7; 10 bases align to TRBD1. Germline V gene sequence: CDR1 SGHKS, CDR2 YYEKEE (reference sequence). Losses at the gene ends were 4 bases for V and 5 bases for J; bases not matched to a gene: 24. This CDR3 has 20 amino acids. DNA of the CDR3: TGTGCCAGCAGCCCCGACTCGGGGACAGGGGATCTGGTGGTCAGCCACGAGCAGTACTTC. It codes for CASSPDSGTGDLVVSHEQYF. The entire variable domain, with the rest obtained from reference TRBV5-5 and TRBJ2-7, is as follows: DAGVTQSPTHLIKTRGQQVTLRCSPISGHKSVSWYQQVLGQGPQFIFQYYEKEERGRGNFPDRFSARQFPNYSSELNVNALLLGDSALYLCASSPDSGTGDLVVSHEQYFGPGTRLTVT.

This clone came up once. This chain uses TRBV2 with TRBJ1-2, with no clear D. Per germline, CDR1 SNHLY and CDR2 FYNNEI. V was cut by 1 base and J by 5 bases, with 8 bases left in between. The CDR3 covers 13 residues. Here the CDR3 DNA reads TGTGCCAGCAGTGAAGACGGGAGGTATGGCTACACCTTC. This translates into CASSEDGRYGYTF.

The chain couples TRBV5-6 to TRBJ1-2; TRBD1 aligns across 7 bases. This CDR3 contains 17 residues. Losses at the gene ends were 0 bases for V and 2 bases for J; bases not matched to a gene: 10. Per germline, CDR1 SGHDT and CDR2 YYEEEE. CDR3 protein: CASSLEFWRGQNYGYTF. CDR3 nucleotide sequence: TGTGCCAGCAGCTTGGAATTCTGGAGGGGGCAGAACTATGGCTACACCTTC.

V is TRBV7-9 and J is TRBJ1-2; weak D call: TRBD1 (6 bases). The germline V gene has CDR1 SEHNR and CDR2 FQNEAQ (reference sequence). CDR3 length: 15 residues. V was pared by 5 bases and J by 5 bases, with 18 bases between. The CDR3 reads CASSLMDSAVYGYTF. CDR3 nucleotide sequence: TGTGCCAGCAGCCTCATGGACAGCGCCGTATATGGCTACACCTTC.

The rearrangement links TRBV18 to TRBJ1-3; D may be TRBD1 (5 bases). Deletions cut 4 bases from V and 4 bases from J, with 14 bases between. Germline V lookup: CDR1 KGHSH, CDR2 LQKENI. This CDR3 is 15 amino acids long. The CDR3 bases are TGTGCCAGCTCACACAACGGGGGTTCAGGAAACACCATATATTTT. Translation gives CASSHNGGSGNTIYF.

The gene calls are TRBV14 and TRBJ2-7; 7 bases align to TRBD1. Germline V lookup: CDR1 SGHDN, CDR2 FVKESK. The V segment lost 6 bases and the J segment 3 bases; nucleotides outside the gene matches: 8. The CDR3 loop spans 14 amino acids. CDR3 in amino acids: CASSIGTVIYEQYF. The CDR3 DNA follows: TGTGCCAGCAGTATTGGGACAGTCATCTACGAGCAGTACTTC.

The chain combines TRBV5-6 with TRBJ1-2; 9 bases align to TRBD1. The V gene end was trimmed by 3 bases and the J gene end by 2 bases; junction bases not matched to a gene: 8. Germline V gene lookup returns CDR1 SGHDT and CDR2 YYEEEE. The CDR3 is 16 residues long. This CDR3 reads CASSSTGTGRNYGYTF. The CDR3 bases are TGTGCCAGCAGCTCTACCGGGACAGGGAGGAACTATGGCTACACCTTC.

The chain employs TRBV7-9 and TRBJ2-1; D perhaps matches TRBD2 (5 bases). The CDR3 extends over 14 amino acids. From germline, CDR1 is SEHNR and CDR2 FQNEAQ (reference sequence). V was shortened by 8 bases and J by 7 bases, with 18 bases between the two germline ends. CDR3 in amino acids: CASLPPAPGNEQFF. For the CDR3, the DNA is TGTGCCAGCCTACCTCCGGCCCCGGGGAATGAGCAGTTCTTC.

This clone was found a few times. The chain employs TRBV5-1 and TRBJ2-1; no clear D gene. V lost 0 bases and J 4 bases, leaving 11 bases between the germline ends. The CDR3 loop spans 15 amino acids. Germline CDR1 reads SGHRS; CDR2 reads YFSETQ. The CDR3 sequence is CASSLVPERYNEQFF. CDR3 coding DNA: TGCGCCAGCAGCTTGGTCCCCGAACGGTACAATGAGCAGTTCTTC.

This clone has just one count. The chain couples TRBV2 to TRBJ1-5; tentatively, D is TRBD1 (6 bases). Germline values: CDR1 SNHLY, CDR2 FYNNEI. Deletions cut 3 bases from V and 8 bases from J, with 11 bases between. CDR3 length equals 13 residues. CDR3 sequence (DNA): TGTGCCAGCAGTGATGAGGGGGTTGAGCCCCAGCATTTT. Its protein product is CASSDEGVEPQHF.

V gene TRBV7-2 combines with J gene TRBJ2-1, with TRBD2 identical over 7 bases. The CDR3 has 18 amino acids. Losses at the gene ends were 5 bases for V and 0 bases for J; bases not matched to a gene: 13. Germline V gene lookup returns CDR1 SGHTA and CDR2 FQGNSA. The CDR3 spells CASSRKGQRESSYNEQFF. The CDR3 nucleotides read TGTGCCAGCAGCCGAAAGGGGCAGCGGGAAAGCTCCTACAATGAGCAGTTCTTC.

The chain combines TRBV7-2 with TRBJ1-2; 8 bases are shared with TRBD1. V was clipped by 7 bases and J by 8 bases; unmatched bases: 18. This CDR3 has 16 residues. Germline V CDR1 and CDR2: SGHTA, FQGNSA. The CDR3 sequence: CASTVGQGAPFWGYTF. In DNA form, the CDR3 reads TGTGCCAGCACCGTAGGGCAGGGGGCCCCGTTTTGGGGCTACACCTTC. The complete variable domain, with remaining parts taken from reference TRBV7-2 and TRBJ1-2, reads GAGVSQSPSNKVTEKGKDVELRCDPISGHTALYWYRQSLGQGLEFLIYFQGNSAPDKSGLPSDRFSAERTGGSVSTLTIQRTQQEDSAVYLCASTVGQGAPFWGYTFGSGTRLTVV.

The V gene is TRBV10-2, the J gene TRBJ2-3; D is perhaps TRBD1 (7 bases). Germline V CDR1 and CDR2: WSHSY, SAAADI. The CDR3 contains 16 residues. Deletions cut 8 bases from V and 0 bases from J, with 18 bases between. CDR3 in amino acids: CASRGSQGGSTDTQYF. CDR3 DNA sequence: TGCGCCAGCCGGGGGTCACAAGGGGGCAGCACAGATACGCAGTATTTT.

V and J are TRBV4-1 and TRBJ2-5; no firm D call. The germline gives CDR1 MGHRA, CDR2 YSYEKL. The CDR3 runs to 13 residues. The V end lost 4 bases, the J end lost 5 bases, and 11 bases lay between the germline ends. CDR3 region: CASSRIPVETQYF. In DNA form, the CDR3 reads TGCGCCAGCAGCCGAATCCCAGTGGAGACCCAGTACTTC.

The rearrangement links TRBV5-1 to TRBJ2-5, with 8 bases fitting TRBD2. The better agreement between TRBJ2-7 and the DNA end casts doubt on the J call. The V gene's germline CDR1 is SGHRS and CDR2 YFSETQ. The CDR3 has 14 amino acids. CDR3 sequence: CASSLGTRSYEQYF. Here the CDR3 DNA reads TGCGCCAGCAGTCTCGGGACTAGGTCGTACGAGCAGTACTTC.

For this clone: Other DNA sequences of this sample code for an identical CDR3. This rearrangement joins TRBV6-5 to TRBJ1-5; the match to TRBD1 covers 11 bases. The CDR3 runs to 14 residues. In germline, CDR1 is MNHEY, CDR2 SVGAGI. The ends lost 4 bases at V and 5 bases at J; junction bases unmatched: 1. This CDR3 reads CASSWGQGDQPQHF. The DNA for the CDR3 is TGTGCCAGCAGTTGGGGACAGGGGGATCAGCCCCAGCATTTT.

This sequence joins TRBV11-2 and TRBJ2-1, with 7 bases identical to TRBD1. The trim removed 3 bases at V and 6 bases at J, leaving 8 bases unmatched. Germline lookup yields CDR1 SGHAT and CDR2 FQNNGV. The CDR3 has 15 residues. CDR3 protein: CASSFRQGVGNEQFF. In nucleotides, the CDR3 is TGTGCCAGCAGCTTCAGACAGGGCGTAGGCAATGAGCAGTTCTTC.